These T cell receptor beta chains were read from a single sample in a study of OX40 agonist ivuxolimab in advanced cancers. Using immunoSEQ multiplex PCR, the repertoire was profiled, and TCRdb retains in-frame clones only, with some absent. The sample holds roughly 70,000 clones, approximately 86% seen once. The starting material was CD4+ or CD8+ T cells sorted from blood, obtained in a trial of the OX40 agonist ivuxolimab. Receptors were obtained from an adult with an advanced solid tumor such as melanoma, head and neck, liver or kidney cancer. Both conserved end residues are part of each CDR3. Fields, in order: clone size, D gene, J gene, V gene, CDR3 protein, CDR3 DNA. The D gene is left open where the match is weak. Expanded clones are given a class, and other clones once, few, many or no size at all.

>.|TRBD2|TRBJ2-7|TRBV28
CASRYPGTSSEQYF
TGTGCCAGCAGATATCCCGGGACTAGCAGCGAGCAGTACTTC
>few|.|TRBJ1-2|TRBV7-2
CASSLVAQSTNYGYTF
TGTGCCAGCAGCTTAGTCGCACAGTCAACTAACTATGGCTACACCTTC
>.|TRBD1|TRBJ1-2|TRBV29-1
CSVGDRGWYGYTF
TGCAGCGTCGGGGACAGGGGGTGGTATGGCTACACCTTC
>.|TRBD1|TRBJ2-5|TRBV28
CASSPWDRGETQYF
TGTGCCAGCAGTCCCTGGGACAGGGGGGAGACCCAGTACTTC
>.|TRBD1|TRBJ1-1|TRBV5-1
CASSPSDRGRMNTEAFF
TGCGCCAGCAGCCCCTCCGACAGGGGGAGAATGAACACTGAAGCTTTCTTT
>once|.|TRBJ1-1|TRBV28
CASRGELENTEAFF
TGTGCCAGCAGAGGGGAATTGGAGAACACTGAAGCTTTCTTT
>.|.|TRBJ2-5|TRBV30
CAWSVRAETQYF
TGTGCCTGGAGTGTACGCGCAGAGACCCAGTACTTC
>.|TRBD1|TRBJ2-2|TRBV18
CASSPPGTGPTGELFF
TGTGCCAGCTCACCGCCCGGGACAGGGCCCACCGGGGAGCTGTTTTTT
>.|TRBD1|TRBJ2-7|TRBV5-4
CASRPDRGNYEQYF
TGTGCCAGCAGACCCGACAGGGGGAACTACGAGCAGTACTTC
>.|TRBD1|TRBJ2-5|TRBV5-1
CASSLDRGRETQYF
TGCGCCAGCAGCTTGGACAGGGGGCGAGAGACCCAGTACTTC
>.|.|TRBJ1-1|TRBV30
CAWSETRGANTEAFF
TGTGCCTGGAGTGAGACCAGGGGTGCGAACACTGAAGCTTTCTTT
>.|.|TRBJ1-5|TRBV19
CASSGTINQPQHF
TGTGCCAGTAGTGGGACGATAAATCAGCCCCAGCATTTT
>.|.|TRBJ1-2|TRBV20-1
CTCSGNYGYTF
TGCACCTGCTCTGGTAACTATGGCTACACCTTC
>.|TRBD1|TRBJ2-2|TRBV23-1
CASSQCTDRGTNGELFF
TGCGCCAGCAGTCAATGTACGGACAGGGGGACAAACGGGGAGCTGTTTTTT